The present T cell receptor beta chain was sequenced within a study of blood T cell repertoires in COVID-19. Study as a whole: The United States, Italy and Spain supplied acute and convalescent COVID-19 samples. T cells, B-cell-depleted T cells, or PBMCs provided the cDNA or gDNA that served as material.

CDR3 length equals 16 residues. Trimming cost V 4 bases and J 0 bases; bases outside gene matches: 6. From germline, CDR1 is SGHKS and CDR2 YYEKEE (reference sequence). Authors' analysis steps: Cell counts per sample came from amplifying reference gene primers. Clones were read by immunoSEQ multiplex PCR, and TCRdb kept only the in-frame ones, dropping some. From that table come the V and J calls and clone size; the DNA was used to work out D and trimming. The sample lists 190,000 or so clones, 80% to 90% occurring once. This clone came up a few times. Sequencing used peripheral blood. V is TRBV5-5 and J is TRBJ1-5; 8 bases line up with TRBD1. This TCR derives from a woman younger than 35 who had recovered from COVID-19. The DNA of the CDR3 is TGTGCCAGCAGCCCTAGGACAGGGAATAGCAATCAGCCCCAGCATTTT. Protein product: CASSPRTGNSNQPQHF.